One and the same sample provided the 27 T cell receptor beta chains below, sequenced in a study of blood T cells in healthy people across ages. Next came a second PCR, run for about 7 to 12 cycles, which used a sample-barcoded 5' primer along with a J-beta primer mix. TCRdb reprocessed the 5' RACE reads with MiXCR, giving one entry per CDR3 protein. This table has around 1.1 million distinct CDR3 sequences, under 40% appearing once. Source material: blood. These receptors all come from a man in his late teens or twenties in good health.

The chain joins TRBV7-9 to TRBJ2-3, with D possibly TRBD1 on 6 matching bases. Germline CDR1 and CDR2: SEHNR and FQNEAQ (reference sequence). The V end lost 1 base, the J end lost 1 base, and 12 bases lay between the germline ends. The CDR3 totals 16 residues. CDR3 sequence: CASSLGDTTRTDTQYF. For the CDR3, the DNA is TGTGCCAGCAGCTTAGGGGACACGACCCGCACAGATACGCAGTATTTT.

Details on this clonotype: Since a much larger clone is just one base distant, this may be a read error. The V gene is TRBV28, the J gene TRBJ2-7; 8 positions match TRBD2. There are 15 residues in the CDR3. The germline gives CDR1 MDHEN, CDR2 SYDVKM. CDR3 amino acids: CASSSPGGSSYERYF. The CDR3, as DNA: TGTGCCAGCAGCTCACCGGGAGGGAGCTCCTACGAGCGGTACTTC.

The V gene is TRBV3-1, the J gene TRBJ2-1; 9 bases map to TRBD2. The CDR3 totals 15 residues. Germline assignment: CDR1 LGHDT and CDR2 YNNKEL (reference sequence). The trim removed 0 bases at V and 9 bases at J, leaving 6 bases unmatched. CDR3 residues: CASSQELAGVLEQFF. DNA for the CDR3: TGTGCCAGCAGCCAAGAGTTAGCGGGGGTCCTTGAGCAGTTCTTC.

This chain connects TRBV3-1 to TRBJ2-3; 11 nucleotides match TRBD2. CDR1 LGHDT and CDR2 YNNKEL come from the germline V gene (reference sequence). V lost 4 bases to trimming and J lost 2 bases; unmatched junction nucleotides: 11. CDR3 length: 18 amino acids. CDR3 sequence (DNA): TGTGCCAGCAGCCGTCCGAGGCTAGCGGGGGGCTTCACAGATACGCAGTATTTT. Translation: CASSRPRLAGGFTDTQYF.

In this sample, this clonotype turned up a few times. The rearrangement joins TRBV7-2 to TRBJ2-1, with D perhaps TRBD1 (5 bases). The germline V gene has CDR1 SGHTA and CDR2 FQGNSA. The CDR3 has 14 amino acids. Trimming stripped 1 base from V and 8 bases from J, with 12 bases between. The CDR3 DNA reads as TGTGCCAGCAGCTTAGGGGGCTACCGGGATGAGCAGTTCTTC. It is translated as CASSLGGYRDEQFF.

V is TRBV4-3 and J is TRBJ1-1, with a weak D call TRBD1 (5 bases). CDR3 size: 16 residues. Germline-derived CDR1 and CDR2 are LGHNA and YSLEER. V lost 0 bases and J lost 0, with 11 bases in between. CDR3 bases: TGCGCCAGCAGCCAAGACAGGGTATCTATGAACACTGAAGCTTTCTTT. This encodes CASSQDRVSMNTEAFF.

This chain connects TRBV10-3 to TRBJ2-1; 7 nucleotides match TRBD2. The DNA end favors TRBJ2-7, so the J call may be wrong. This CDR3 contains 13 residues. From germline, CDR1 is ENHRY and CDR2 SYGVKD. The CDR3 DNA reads TGTGCCACCGGACTAGAACTCTACAATGAGCAGTACTTC. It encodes CATGLELYNEQYF.

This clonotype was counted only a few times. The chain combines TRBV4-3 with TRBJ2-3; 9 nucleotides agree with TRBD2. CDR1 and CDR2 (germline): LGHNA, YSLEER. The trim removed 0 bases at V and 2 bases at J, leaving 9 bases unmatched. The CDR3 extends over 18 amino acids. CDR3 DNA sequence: TGCGCCAGCAGCCAAGAGGTAGCGGGGGCGTACGTCACAGATACGCAGTATTTT. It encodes CASSQEVAGAYVTDTQYF.

The CDR3 coding sequence is TGTGCCAGCAGCCAGGGTATAGGACTGGAAGCCTACGAGCAGTACTTC. Translation gives CASSQGIGLEAYEQYF. The chain carries TRBV5-6 and TRBJ2-7, with D perhaps matching TRBD1 or TRBD2 (5 bases each). CDR1 is SGHDT, CDR2 YYEEEE, per germline. V lost 4 bases to trimming and J lost 2 bases, with 19 bases between them. This CDR3 has 16 amino acids.

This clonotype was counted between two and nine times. CDR3 amino acids: CASSGGLTGANTEAFF. The CDR3 DNA sequence: TGTGCCAGCAGTGGGGGATTGACAGGGGCGAACACTGAAGCTTTCTTT. The rearrangement links TRBV12-3 or TRBV12-4 to TRBJ1-1; 8 bases are shared with TRBD1. V shed 5 bases, J shed 1 base, and the junction held 9 bases outside the gene matches. CDR3 length: 16 residues.

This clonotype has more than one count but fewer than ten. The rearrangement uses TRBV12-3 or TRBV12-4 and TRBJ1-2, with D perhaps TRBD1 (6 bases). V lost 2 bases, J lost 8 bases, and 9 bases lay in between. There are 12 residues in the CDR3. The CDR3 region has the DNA TGTGCCAGCAGTTTAACAGGGCAGGGCTACACCTTC. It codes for CASSLTGQGYTF.

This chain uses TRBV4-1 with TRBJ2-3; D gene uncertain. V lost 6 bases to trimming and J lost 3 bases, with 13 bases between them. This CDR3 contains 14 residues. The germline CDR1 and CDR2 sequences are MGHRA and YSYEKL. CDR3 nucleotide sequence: TGCGCCAGCAGAGGTTTTTCGAGTACAGATACGCAGTATTTT. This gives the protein CASRGFSSTDTQYF.

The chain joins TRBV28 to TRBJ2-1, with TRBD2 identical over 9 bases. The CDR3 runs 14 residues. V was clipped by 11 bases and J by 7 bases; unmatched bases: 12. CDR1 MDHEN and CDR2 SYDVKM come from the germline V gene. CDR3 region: CAHRAAGGKNEQFF. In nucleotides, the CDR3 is TGTGCCCATAGGGCAGCGGGGGGTAAGAATGAGCAGTTCTTC.

The CDR3 sequence: CASSSAGQGGEKLFF. CDR3 sequence (DNA): TGTGCCAGCAGTTCAGCGGGACAGGGGGGTGAAAAACTGTTTTTT. The chain uses TRBV6-2 or TRBV6-3 and TRBJ1-4; 11 nucleotides line up with TRBD1. The CDR3 spans 15 residues. Germline-derived CDR1 and CDR2 are MNHEY and SVGEGT. V was clipped by 4 bases and J by 7 bases; unmatched bases: 5.

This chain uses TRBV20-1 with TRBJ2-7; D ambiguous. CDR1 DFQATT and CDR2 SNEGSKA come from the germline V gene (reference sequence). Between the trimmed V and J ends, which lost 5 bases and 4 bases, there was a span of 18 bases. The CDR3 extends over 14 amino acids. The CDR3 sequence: CSAENGSPPYEQYF. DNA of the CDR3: TGCAGTGCTGAAAACGGTAGCCCCCCATACGAGCAGTACTTC.

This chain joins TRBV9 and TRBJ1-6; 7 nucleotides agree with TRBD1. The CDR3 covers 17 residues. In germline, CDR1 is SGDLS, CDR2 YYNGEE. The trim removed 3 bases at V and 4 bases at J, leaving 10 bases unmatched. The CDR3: CASSARQGRPYNSPLHF. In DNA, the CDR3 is TGTGCCAGCAGCGCGAGACAGGGCCGGCCATATAATTCACCCCTCCACTTT.

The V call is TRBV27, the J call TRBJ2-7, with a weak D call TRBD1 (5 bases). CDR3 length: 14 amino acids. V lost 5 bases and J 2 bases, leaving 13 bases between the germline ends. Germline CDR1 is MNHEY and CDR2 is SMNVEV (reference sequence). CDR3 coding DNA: TGTGCCAGCAGTCCAAGACAGAATACCTACGAGCAGTACTTC. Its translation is CASSPRQNTYEQYF.

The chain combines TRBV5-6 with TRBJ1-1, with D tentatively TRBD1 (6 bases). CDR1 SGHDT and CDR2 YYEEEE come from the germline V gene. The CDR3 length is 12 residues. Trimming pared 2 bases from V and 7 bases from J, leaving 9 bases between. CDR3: CASSFGTLEAFF. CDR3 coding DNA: TGTGCCAGCAGCTTCGGGACACTTGAAGCTTTCTTT.

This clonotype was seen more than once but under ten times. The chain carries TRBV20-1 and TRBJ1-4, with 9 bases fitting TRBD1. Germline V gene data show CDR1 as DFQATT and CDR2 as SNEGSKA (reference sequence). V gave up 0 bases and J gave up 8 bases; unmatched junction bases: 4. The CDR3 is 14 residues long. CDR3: CSARDDRGDEKLFF. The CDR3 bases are TGCAGTGCTAGAGACGACAGGGGGGACGAAAAACTGTTTTTT.

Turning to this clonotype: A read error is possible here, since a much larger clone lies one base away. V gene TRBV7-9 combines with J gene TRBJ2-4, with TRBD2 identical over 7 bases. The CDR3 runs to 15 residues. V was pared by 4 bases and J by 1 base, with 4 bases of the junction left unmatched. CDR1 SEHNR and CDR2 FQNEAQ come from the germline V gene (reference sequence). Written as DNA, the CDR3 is TGTGCCAGCAGCTGGACGGGGGGTGCCAAAAACATTCAGTACTTC. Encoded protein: CASSWTGGAKNIQYF. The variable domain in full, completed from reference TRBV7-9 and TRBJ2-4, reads DTGVSQNPRHKITKRGQNVTFRCDPISEHNRLYWYRQTLGQGPEFLTYFQNEAQLEKSRLLSDRFSAERPKGSFSTLEIQRTEQGDSAMYLCASSWTGGAKNIQYFGAGTRLSVL.

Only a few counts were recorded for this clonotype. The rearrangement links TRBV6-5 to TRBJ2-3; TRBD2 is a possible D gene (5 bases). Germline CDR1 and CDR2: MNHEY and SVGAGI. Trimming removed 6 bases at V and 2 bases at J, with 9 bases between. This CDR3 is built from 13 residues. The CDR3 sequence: CASRAGPTDTQYF. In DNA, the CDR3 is TGTGCCAGCAGGGCGGGCCCCACAGATACGCAGTATTTT.

This chain's CDR3 is CSVDSQSNYGYTF. The CDR3 DNA follows: TGCAGCGTTGACAGTCAGAGTAACTATGGCTACACCTTC. The J gene is TRBJ1-2, the V gene TRBV29-1; D remains unclear. Per the germline V gene, CDR1 is SQVTM and CDR2 is ANQGSEA. This CDR3 region has 13 residues. V was trimmed by 3 bases and J by 1 base, leaving 9 bases between them.

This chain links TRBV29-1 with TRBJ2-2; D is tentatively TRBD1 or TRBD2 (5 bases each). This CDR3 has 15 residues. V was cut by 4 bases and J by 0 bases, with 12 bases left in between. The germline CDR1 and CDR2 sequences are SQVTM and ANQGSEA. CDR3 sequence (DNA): TGCAGCGTTGGAGGCCGGGGCCCGAACACCGGGGAGCTGTTTTTT. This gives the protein CSVGGRGPNTGELFF.

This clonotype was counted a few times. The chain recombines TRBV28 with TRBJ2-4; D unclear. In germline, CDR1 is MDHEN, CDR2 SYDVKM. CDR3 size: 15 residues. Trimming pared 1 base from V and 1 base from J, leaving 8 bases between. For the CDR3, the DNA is TGTGCCAGCAGTTTATCCCGAGAGGCCAAAAACATTCAGTACTTC. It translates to CASSLSREAKNIQYF.

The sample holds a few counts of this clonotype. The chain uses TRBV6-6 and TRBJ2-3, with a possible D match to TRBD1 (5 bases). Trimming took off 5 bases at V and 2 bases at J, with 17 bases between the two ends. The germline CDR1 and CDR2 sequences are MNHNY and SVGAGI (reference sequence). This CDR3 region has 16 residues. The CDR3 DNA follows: TGTGCCAGCAGTCAACGAACAGGCTACCTCACAGATACGCAGTATTTT. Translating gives CASSQRTGYLTDTQYF.

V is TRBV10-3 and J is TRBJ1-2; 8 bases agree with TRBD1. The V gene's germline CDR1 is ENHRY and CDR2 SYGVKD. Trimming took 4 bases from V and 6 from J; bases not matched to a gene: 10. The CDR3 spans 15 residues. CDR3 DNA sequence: TGTGCCATCAGTGGTTTGGTGACAGGGGAGCATGGCTACACCTTC. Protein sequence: CAISGLVTGEHGYTF.

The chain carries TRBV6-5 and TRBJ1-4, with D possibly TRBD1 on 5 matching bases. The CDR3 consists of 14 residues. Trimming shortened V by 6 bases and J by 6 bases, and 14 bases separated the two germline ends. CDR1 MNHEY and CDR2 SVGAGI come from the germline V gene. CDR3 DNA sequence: TGTGCCAGCAGCCACAGGAAACCAGATGAAAAACTGTTTTTT. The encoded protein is CASSHRKPDEKLFF.